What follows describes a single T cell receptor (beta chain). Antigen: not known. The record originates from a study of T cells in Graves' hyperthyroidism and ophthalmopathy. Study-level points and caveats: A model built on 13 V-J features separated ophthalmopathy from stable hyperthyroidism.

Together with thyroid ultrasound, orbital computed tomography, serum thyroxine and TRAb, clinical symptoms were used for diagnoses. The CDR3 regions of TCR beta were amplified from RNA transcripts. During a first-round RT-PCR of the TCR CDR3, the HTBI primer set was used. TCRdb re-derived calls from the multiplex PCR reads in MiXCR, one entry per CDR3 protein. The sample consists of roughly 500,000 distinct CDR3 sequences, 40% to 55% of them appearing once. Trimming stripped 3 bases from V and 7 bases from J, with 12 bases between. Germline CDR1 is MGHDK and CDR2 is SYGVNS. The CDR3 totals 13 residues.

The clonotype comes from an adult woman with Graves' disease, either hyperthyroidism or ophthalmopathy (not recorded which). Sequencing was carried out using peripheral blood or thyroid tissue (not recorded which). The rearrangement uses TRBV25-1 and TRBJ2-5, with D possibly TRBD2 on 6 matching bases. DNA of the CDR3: TGTGCCAGCAGTGACCCTGGAGCGGGGACCCAGTACTTC. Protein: CASSDPGAGTQYF.